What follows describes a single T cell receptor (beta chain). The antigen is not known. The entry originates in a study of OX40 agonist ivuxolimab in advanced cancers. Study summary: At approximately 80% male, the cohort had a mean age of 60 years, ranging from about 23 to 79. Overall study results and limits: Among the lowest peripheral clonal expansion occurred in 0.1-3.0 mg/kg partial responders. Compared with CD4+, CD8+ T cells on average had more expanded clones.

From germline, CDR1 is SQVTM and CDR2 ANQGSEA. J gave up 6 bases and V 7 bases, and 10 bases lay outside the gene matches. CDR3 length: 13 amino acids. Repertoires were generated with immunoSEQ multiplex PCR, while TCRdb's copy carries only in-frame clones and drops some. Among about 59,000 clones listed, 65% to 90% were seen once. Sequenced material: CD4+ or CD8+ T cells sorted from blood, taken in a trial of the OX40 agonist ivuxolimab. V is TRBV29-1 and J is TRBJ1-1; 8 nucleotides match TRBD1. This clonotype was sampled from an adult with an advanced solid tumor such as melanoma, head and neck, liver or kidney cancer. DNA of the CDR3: TGCAGCGGGGCCAGGGGGCGGGCGGCTGAAGCTTTCTTT. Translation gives CSGARGRAAEAFF.